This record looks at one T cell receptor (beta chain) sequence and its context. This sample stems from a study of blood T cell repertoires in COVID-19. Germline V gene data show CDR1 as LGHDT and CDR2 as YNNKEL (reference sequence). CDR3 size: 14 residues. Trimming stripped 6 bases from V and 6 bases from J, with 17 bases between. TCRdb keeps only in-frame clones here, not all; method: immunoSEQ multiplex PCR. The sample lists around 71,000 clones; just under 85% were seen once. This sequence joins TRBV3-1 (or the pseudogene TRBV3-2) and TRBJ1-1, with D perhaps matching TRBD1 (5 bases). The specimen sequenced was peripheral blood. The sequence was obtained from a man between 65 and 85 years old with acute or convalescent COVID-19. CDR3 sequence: CASRPHLDSSEAFF. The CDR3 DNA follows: TGTGCCAGCAGGCCACACCTCGACAGTTCTGAAGCTTTCTTT.